The 21 T cell receptor beta chains below all came from one sample that was sequenced in a study of T cells in Graves' hyperthyroidism and ophthalmopathy. Researchers amplified the TCR beta CDR3 regions from RNA transcripts. First-round RT-PCR of the TCR CDR3 relied on the HTBI primer set. MiXCR was run by TCRdb on the multiplex PCR reads, yielding one entry per CDR3 protein. This sample has around 620,000 distinct CDR3 sequences, with around 15% found just once. Material: blood. The origin of the receptors is a woman in her twenties or thirties with Graves' hyperthyroidism.

In its sample, this clonotype was seen a few times. This rearrangement joins TRBV5-1 to TRBJ2-2; 11 bases line up with TRBD2. The CDR3 is 17 residues long. The germline V gene has CDR1 SGHRS and CDR2 YFSETQ. Germline trimming cut 4 bases from V and 1 base from J; bases unmatched to any gene: 6. CDR3 in DNA: TGCGCCAGCAGCGTGCCCGGGACTAGCGGGAACACCGGGGAGCTGTTTTTT. It specifies CASSVPGTSGNTGELFF.

This clonotype came up many times. This chain uses TRBV7-2 with TRBJ1-2; D ambiguous. The CDR3 sequence is 14 residues long. Looked up from germline, CDR1 is SGHTA and CDR2 is FQGNSA. V lost 5 bases to trimming and J lost 8 bases, with 18 bases between them. This CDR3 reads CASSPNSGIGGYTF. CDR3 nucleotide sequence: TGTGCCAGCAGCCCTAACTCCGGGATAGGGGGCTACACCTTC. Variable domain in full (rest from reference TRBV7-2 and TRBJ1-2): GAGVSQSPSNKVTEKGKDVELRCDPISGHTALYWYRQSLGQGLEFLIYFQGNSAPDKSGLPSDRFSAERTGGSVSTLTIQRTQQEDSAVYLCASSPNSGIGGYTFGSGTRLTVV.

This clonotype showed up many times. The chain employs TRBV5-1 and TRBJ2-2, with D maybe TRBD2 (5 bases). CDR3 size: 16 residues. CDR1 SGHRS and CDR2 YFSETQ come from the germline V gene. V was shortened by 4 bases and J by 5 bases, with 18 bases between the two germline ends. The CDR3 reads CASSPSVVSETGELFF. Here the CDR3 DNA reads TGCGCCAGCAGCCCCTCGGTGGTTAGCGAGACCGGGGAGCTGTTTTTT. Full variable domain (missing parts from reference TRBV5-1 and TRBJ2-2): KAGVTQTPRYLIKTRGQQVTLSCSPISGHRSVSWYQQTPGQGLQFLFEYFSETQRNKGNFPGRFSGRQFSNSRSEMNVSTLELGDSALYLCASSPSVVSETGELFFGEGSRLTVL.

This clonotype occurred many times. The V call is TRBV3-1, the J call TRBJ2-5; 7 nucleotides match TRBD1. The CDR3 has 15 residues. Germline V lookup: CDR1 LGHDT, CDR2 YNNKEL (reference sequence). J was trimmed by 1 base and V by 4 bases; bases with no gene match: 6. In DNA form, the CDR3 reads TGTGCCAGCAGCCCCGTCGGGACAGTCCAAGAGACCCAGTACTTC. This encodes CASSPVGTVQETQYF.

This clonotype was seen repeatedly, ten times or more. The chain employs TRBV18 and TRBJ2-2; D is unresolved. Trimming left V 0 bases short and J 4 bases short, with 3 bases between. CDR1 is KGHSH and CDR2 is LQKENI in the germline V gene. The CDR3 spans 13 residues. CDR3: CASSPPATGELFF. CDR3 DNA sequence: TGTGCCAGCTCACCACCGGCCACCGGGGAGCTGTTTTTT.

Ten or more counts support this clonotype. The CDR3 region is CASSNPTPGELFF. The CDR3 DNA reads TGTGCCAGCAGTAACCCGACCCCCGGGGAGCTGTTTTTT. The chain has TRBV6-2 or TRBV6-3 and TRBJ2-2; D is undetermined. The V gene's germline CDR1 is MNHEY and CDR2 SVGEGT. V was clipped by 5 bases and J by 6 bases, with 10 bases between them. CDR3 length: 13 residues.

This clonotype appeared many times. The chain has TRBV20-1 and TRBJ2-1; TRBD1 agrees at 7 bases. Losses at the gene ends were 5 bases for V and 5 bases for J; bases not matched to a gene: 6. Germline V gene sequence: CDR1 DFQATT, CDR2 SNEGSKA (reference sequence). This CDR3 spans 13 amino acids. CDR3 sequence: CSAARDSDNEQFF. CDR3 nucleotides: TGCAGTGCTGCCCGGGACAGCGACAATGAGCAGTTCTTC.

This clonotype appeared many times. The chain uses TRBV12-3 or TRBV12-4 and TRBJ2-7; D gene uncertain. This CDR3 is built from 12 residues. Trimming took off 4 bases at V and 5 bases at J, with 9 bases between the two ends. The CDR3 sequence is CASSSSRNEQYF. The CDR3 DNA reads TGTGCCAGCAGTTCGAGCCGGAACGAGCAGTACTTC.

CDR3 amino acids: CASSLGTASSTDTQYF. The CDR3 DNA follows: TGCGCCAGCAGCTTGGGGACAGCATCTAGCACAGATACGCAGTATTTT. The chain carries TRBV5-1 and TRBJ2-3, with a tentative D call TRBD1 (6 bases). This CDR3 region has 16 residues. V was shortened by 0 bases and J by 0 bases, with 11 bases between the two germline ends. Germline CDR1 reads SGHRS; CDR2 reads YFSETQ.

The sample holds a few counts of this clonotype. The chain employs TRBV12-3 or TRBV12-4 and TRBJ2-7, with D possibly matching TRBD2 (5 bases). V lost 3 bases, J lost 5 bases, and 11 bases lay in between. The CDR3 runs 13 residues. The CDR3: CASSFAGYDEQYF. DNA for the CDR3: TGTGCCAGCAGTTTTGCGGGCTACGACGAGCAGTACTTC.

The chain combines TRBV19 with TRBJ1-5, with D unclear. Trimming removed 8 bases at V and 5 bases at J, with 10 bases between. The CDR3 is 12 amino acids. Germline V lookup: CDR1 LNHDA, CDR2 SQIVND (reference sequence). CDR3: CASGEKHQPQHF. DNA of the CDR3: TGTGCCAGTGGAGAGAAACATCAGCCCCAGCATTTT. The full variable domain, its missing parts supplied by reference TRBV19 and TRBJ1-5, is DGGITQSPKYLFRKEGQNVTLSCEQNLNHDAMYWYRQDPGQGLRLIYYSQIVNDFQKGDIAEGYSVSREKKESFPLTVTSAQKNPTAFYLCASGEKHQPQHFGDGTRLSIL.

In this sample, this clonotype turned up a few times. The J gene is TRBJ2-2, the V gene TRBV19, with 9 bases aligning to TRBD2. From germline, CDR1 is LNHDA and CDR2 SQIVND (reference sequence). The CDR3 is made up of 15 amino acids. The V and J ends lost 8 bases and 6 bases, in that order; junction bases with no gene match: 10. The CDR3 coding sequence is TGTGCCAGTTTTAGCGGGAGTGGCCGGCCCGGGGAGCTGTTTTTT. It is translated as CASFSGSGRPGELFF.

This clonotype has at least ten counts. The chain combines TRBV2 with TRBJ1-4, with TRBD1 identical over 10 bases. This CDR3 is built from 13 residues. Trimming removed 8 bases from V and 3 bases from J; junction bases left unmatched: 0. Germline V lookup: CDR1 SNHLY, CDR2 FYNNEI. The CDR3, as DNA: TGTGCCAGCGGGACAGGGGCTAATGAAAAACTGTTTTTT. Translation gives CASGTGANEKLFF.

A word on this clonotype: A much larger clone differs from this one at a single base, so this may be a read error. V is TRBV6-2 or TRBV6-3 and J is TRBJ2-5, with D perhaps being TRBD1 or TRBD2 (5 bases each). V was clipped by 2 bases and J by 5 bases, with 9 bases between them. CDR1 is MNHEY, CDR2 SVGEGT, per germline. There are 13 residues in the CDR3. CDR3 in amino acids: CASSYGGWETQYF. CDR3 DNA sequence: TGTGCCAGCAGTTACGGGGGTTGGGAGACCCAGTACTTC.

In this sample, this clonotype turned up a few times. CDR3 nucleotides: TGTGCCAGCACCGCGCATAGCGGGAGGGCCACAGATACGCAGTATTTT. This gives the protein CASTAHSGRATDTQYF. V is TRBV12-3 or TRBV12-4 and J is TRBJ2-3; 11 bases match TRBD2. The trim removed 7 bases at V and 2 bases at J, leaving 8 bases unmatched. CDR3 length: 16 residues.

This clonotype has only a few counts. The chain links TRBV4-1 to TRBJ1-2; D not resolved. Germline CDR1 is MGHRA and CDR2 is YSYEKL. The CDR3 has 14 residues. The V end was cut by 3 bases, the J end by 8 bases, with 16 bases between. The CDR3 loop reads CASSHITGIGGYTF. CDR3 coding DNA: TGCGCCAGCAGCCATATTACGGGGATTGGGGGCTACACCTTC.

The chain is built from TRBV5-1 and TRBJ2-4, with D tentatively TRBD2 (5 bases). Germline V gene lookup returns CDR1 SGHRS and CDR2 YFSETQ. The CDR3 runs 14 residues. V gave up 5 bases and J gave up 0 bases, with 9 bases separating them. CDR3 sequence: CASSSDLAKNIQYF. As DNA, the CDR3 is TGCGCCAGCAGTTCGGACTTAGCCAAAAACATTCAGTACTTC.

This clonotype was counted at least ten times. The CDR3 DNA is TGTGCCTGGAGTGGAACGGACACAGATACGCAGTATTTT. Encoded protein: CAWSGTDTDTQYF. The chain couples TRBV30 to TRBJ2-3; D is unresolved. The CDR3 length is 13 residues. Trimming removed 1 base from V and 2 bases from J, with 7 bases in between. Germline V CDR1 and CDR2: GTSNPN, SVGIG (reference sequence). The entire variable domain, with the rest obtained from reference TRBV30 and TRBJ2-3, is as follows: SQTIHQWPATLVQPVGSPLSLECTVEGTSNPNLYWYRQAAGRGLQLLFYSVGIGQISSEVPQNLSASRPQDRQFILSSKKLLLSDSGFYLCAWSGTDTDTQYFGPGTRLTVL.

The chain has TRBV6-2 or TRBV6-3 and TRBJ1-2, with unresolved D. The V end lost 8 bases, the J end lost 9 bases, and 22 bases lay between the germline ends. The length of the CDR3 is 14 residues. Germline lookup yields CDR1 MNHEY and CDR2 SVGEGT. CDR3 DNA sequence: TGTGCCAGCCAAACCCCGACAAGATTCGGGAGCTACACCTTC. Its translation: CASQTPTRFGSYTF.

This CDR3 is CASSWGLPNTGELFF. In DNA, the CDR3 is TGTGCCAGCAGCTGGGGACTGCCGAACACCGGGGAGCTGTTTTTT. The J gene is TRBJ2-2, the V gene TRBV7-3; D may be TRBD2 (6 bases). Per the germline V gene, CDR1 is SGHTA and CDR2 is FQGTGA. This CDR3 spans 15 amino acids. Trimming pared 4 bases from V and 0 bases from J, leaving 9 bases between.

This clonotype was counted many times. This sequence joins TRBV3-1 and TRBJ1-2; no reliable D call. Trimming shortened V by 3 bases and J by 4 bases, and 9 bases separated the two germline ends. CDR3 length: 13 residues. In germline, CDR1 is LGHDT, CDR2 YNNKEL (reference sequence). CDR3: CASSQEATYGYTF. For the CDR3, the DNA is TGTGCCAGCAGCCAGGAGGCGACCTATGGCTACACCTTC.